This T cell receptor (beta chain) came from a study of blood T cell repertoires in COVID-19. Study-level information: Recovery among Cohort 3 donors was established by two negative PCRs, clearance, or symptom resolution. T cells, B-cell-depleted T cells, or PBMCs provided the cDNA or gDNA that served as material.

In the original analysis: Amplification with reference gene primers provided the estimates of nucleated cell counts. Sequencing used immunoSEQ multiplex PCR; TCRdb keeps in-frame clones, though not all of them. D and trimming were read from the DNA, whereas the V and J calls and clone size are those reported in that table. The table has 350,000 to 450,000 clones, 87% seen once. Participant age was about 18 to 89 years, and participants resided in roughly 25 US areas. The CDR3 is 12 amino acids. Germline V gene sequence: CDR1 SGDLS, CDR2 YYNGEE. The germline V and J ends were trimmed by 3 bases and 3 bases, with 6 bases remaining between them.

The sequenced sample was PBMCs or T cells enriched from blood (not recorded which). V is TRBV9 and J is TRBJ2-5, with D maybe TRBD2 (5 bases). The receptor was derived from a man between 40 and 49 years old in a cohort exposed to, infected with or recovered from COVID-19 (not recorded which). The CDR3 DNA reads TGTGCCAGCAGCGCGAGGGAAGAGACCCAGTACTTC. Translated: CASSAREETQYF.